The rows below give T cell receptor beta chains drawn from one sample of a study of neurological immune-mediated disorders. From the 5' RACE reads, TCRdb called clonotypes with MiXCR, one entry per CDR3 protein. Here the sample spans roughly 100,000 distinct CDR3 sequences, about a tenth being singletons. The sample comprised PBMCs. The receptors come from a female donor with HTLV-1-associated myelopathy (HAM/TSP). The CDR3 runs from the conserved cysteine through the conserved F or W. D genes are given only for firm matches. A clone size is listed for some rows: how often the clone was seen (once, few, many), or a class if it is expanded.

abundance: NA
len: 16
d_gene: NA
v_gene: TRBV28
j_gene: TRBJ1-1
CDR3aa: CASLARQVASGTEAFF
CDR3nt: TGTGCCAGCCTTGCGCGCCAGGTGGCGAGCGGCACTGAAGCTTTCTTT

abundance: many
len: 15
d_gene: TRBD2
v_gene: TRBV6-6
j_gene: TRBJ2-7
CDR3aa: CASRLGAGGRYEQYF
CDR3nt: TGTGCCAGCAGGCTGGGAGCGGGGGGAAGGTACGAGCAGTACTTC

abundance: many
len: 13
d_gene: NA
v_gene: TRBV18
j_gene: TRBJ1-1
CDR3aa: CASDIGGNTEAFF
CDR3nt: TGTGCCAGCGATATCGGAGGGAACACTGAAGCTTTCTTT

abundance: many
len: 13
d_gene: NA
v_gene: TRBV5-1
j_gene: TRBJ2-7
CDR3aa: CASSQDNSYEQYF
CDR3nt: TGCGCCAGCAGCCAGGACAATTCCTACGAGCAGTACTTC

abundance: many
len: 16
d_gene: TRBD1
v_gene: TRBV20-1
j_gene: TRBJ2-1
CDR3aa: CSARGPPGTGGVEQFF
CDR3nt: TGCAGTGCTAGAGGACCGCCCGGGACAGGGGGCGTAGAGCAGTTCTTC

abundance: few
len: 14
d_gene: NA
v_gene: TRBV6-1
j_gene: TRBJ2-1
CDR3aa: CASTKGDIYNEQFF
CDR3nt: TGTGCCAGCACCAAGGGGGACATCTACAATGAGCAGTTCTTC

abundance: many
len: 14
d_gene: NA
v_gene: TRBV20-1
j_gene: TRBJ2-3
CDR3aa: CSAKPRGALDTQYF
CDR3nt: TGCAGTGCTAAGCCACGGGGGGCCTTAGATACGCAGTATTTT

abundance: many
len: 15
d_gene: NA
v_gene: TRBV20-1
j_gene: TRBJ2-3
CDR3aa: CSARAGSTHTDTQYF
CDR3nt: TGCAGTGCTAGGGCTGGGTCTACCCACACAGATACGCAGTATTTT

abundance: medium-sized
len: 12
d_gene: NA
v_gene: TRBV10-3
j_gene: TRBJ2-5
CDR3aa: CAISGQGETQYF
CDR3nt: TGTGCCATCAGTGGGCAGGGGGAGACCCAGTACTTC

abundance: many
len: 14
d_gene: NA
v_gene: TRBV6-5
j_gene: TRBJ1-2
CDR3aa: CASRSDRSPRGYTF
CDR3nt: TGTGCCAGCAGGTCCGATCGAAGCCCTAGGGGCTACACCTTC

abundance: many
len: 16
d_gene: NA
v_gene: TRBV5-1
j_gene: TRBJ2-7
CDR3aa: CASSLEVGAIHYEQYF
CDR3nt: TGCGCCAGCAGCTTGGAAGTAGGGGCCATCCACTACGAGCAGTACTTC

abundance: many
len: 14
d_gene: NA
v_gene: TRBV9
j_gene: TRBJ2-2
CDR3aa: CASSVDVGTGELFF
CDR3nt: TGTGCCAGCAGCGTAGATGTGGGGACCGGGGAGCTGTTTTTT

abundance: many
len: 17
d_gene: NA
v_gene: TRBV5-6
j_gene: TRBJ2-3
CDR3aa: CASSSTRLGVSTDTQYF
CDR3nt: TGTGCCAGCAGCTCGACCCGCTTGGGTGTTAGCACAGATACGCAGTATTTT

abundance: many
len: 13
d_gene: TRBD1
v_gene: TRBV5-1
j_gene: TRBJ1-2
CDR3aa: CASSGDRGYGYTF
CDR3nt: TGCGCCAGCAGCGGGGACAGGGGATATGGCTACACCTTC

abundance: NA
len: 14
d_gene: NA
v_gene: TRBV15
j_gene: TRBJ1-1
CDR3aa: CATSRVGKGTEAFF
CDR3nt: TGTGCCACCAGCAGAGTGGGTAAGGGCACTGAAGCTTTCTTT

abundance: few
len: 16
d_gene: NA
v_gene: TRBV18
j_gene: TRBJ2-6
CDR3aa: CASSPGQSSGANVLTF
CDR3nt: TGTGCCAGCTCACCGGGACAAAGCTCTGGGGCCAACGTCCTGACTTTC

abundance: NA
len: 16
d_gene: TRBD2
v_gene: TRBV20-1
j_gene: TRBJ2-5
CDR3aa: CSATGLAGGTGETQYF
CDR3nt: TGCAGTGCTACGGGACTAGCGGGGGGGACTGGAGAGACCCAGTACTTC

abundance: many
len: 16
d_gene: TRBD1
v_gene: TRBV10-3
j_gene: TRBJ2-1
CDR3aa: CAISRGTGGSYNEQFF
CDR3nt: TGTGCCATCAGTAGGGGGACAGGGGGCTCCTACAATGAGCAGTTCTTC

abundance: NA
len: 13
d_gene: NA
v_gene: TRBV20-1
j_gene: TRBJ2-3
CDR3aa: CSAGGGLGDTQYF
CDR3nt: TGCAGTGCAGGGGGGGGCCTCGGAGATACGCAGTATTTT

abundance: NA
len: 15
d_gene: NA
v_gene: TRBV6-6
j_gene: TRBJ2-2
CDR3aa: CASSYIRANTGELFF
CDR3nt: TGTGCCAGCAGTTATATTCGCGCGAACACCGGGGAGCTGTTTTTT

abundance: many
len: 19
d_gene: NA
v_gene: TRBV12-3/TRBV12-4
j_gene: TRBJ1-3
CDR3aa: CASSLIGTVPTIAGNTIYF
CDR3nt: TGTGCCAGCAGTTTAATCGGGACGGTACCCACAATCGCAGGAAACACCATATATTTT

abundance: many
len: 14
d_gene: NA
v_gene: TRBV6-2/TRBV6-3
j_gene: TRBJ2-2
CDR3aa: CAHALNPNTGELFF
CDR3nt: TGTGCCCATGCATTGAACCCAAACACCGGGGAGCTGTTTTTT

abundance: many
len: 13
d_gene: TRBD2
v_gene: TRBV7-2
j_gene: TRBJ2-7
CDR3aa: CASHSGGGHEQYF
CDR3nt: TGTGCCAGCCATAGCGGGGGGGGCCACGAGCAGTACTTC

abundance: few
len: 14
d_gene: NA
v_gene: TRBV20-1
j_gene: TRBJ1-1
CDR3aa: CSARTGATNTEAFF
CDR3nt: TGCAGTGCCAGAACCGGGGCTACCAACACTGAAGCTTTCTTT

abundance: many
len: 12
d_gene: NA
v_gene: TRBV9
j_gene: TRBJ1-3
CDR3aa: CASRGFGNTIYF
CDR3nt: TGTGCCAGCAGAGGGTTCGGAAACACCATATATTTT

abundance: many
len: 16
d_gene: NA
v_gene: TRBV21-1
j_gene: TRBJ2-7
CDR3aa: CASSARGPPHSYEQYF
CDR3nt: TGTGCCAGCAGTGCCAGGGGGCCACCCCACTCCTACGAGCAGTACTTC

abundance: many
len: 15
d_gene: NA
v_gene: TRBV5-1
j_gene: TRBJ2-5
CDR3aa: CASSLEDRLQETQYF
CDR3nt: TGCGCCAGCAGCTTGGAGGACAGACTCCAAGAGACCCAGTACTTC

abundance: NA
len: 15
d_gene: NA
v_gene: TRBV18
j_gene: TRBJ1-1
CDR3aa: CASSPQGRMNTEAFF
CDR3nt: TGTGCCAGCTCACCCCAGGGGAGAATGAACACTGAAGCTTTCTTT

abundance: many
len: 14
d_gene: TRBD1
v_gene: TRBV7-2
j_gene: TRBJ1-1
CDR3aa: CASSSGTGPTEAFF
CDR3nt: TGTGCCAGCAGCTCCGGGACAGGGCCCACTGAAGCTTTCTTT

abundance: few
len: 16
d_gene: NA
v_gene: TRBV11-3
j_gene: TRBJ2-1
CDR3aa: CASSLRGTVSYNEQFF
CDR3nt: TGTGCCAGCAGCTTACGGGGGACGGTCTCCTACAATGAGCAGTTCTTC

abundance: many
len: 13
d_gene: TRBD2
v_gene: TRBV20-1
j_gene: TRBJ2-5
CDR3aa: CSASGGTPETQYF
CDR3nt: TGCAGTGCTAGCGGGGGGACCCCAGAGACCCAGTACTTC

abundance: NA
len: 16
d_gene: NA
v_gene: TRBV5-1
j_gene: TRBJ1-2
CDR3aa: CASSPGGSLNYYGYTF
CDR3nt: TGCGCCAGCAGCCCGGGGGGGAGCCTTAACTACTATGGCTACACCTTC

abundance: many
len: 18
d_gene: TRBD2
v_gene: TRBV7-2
j_gene: TRBJ2-1
CDR3aa: CASSYQGLAGGPYNEQFF
CDR3nt: TGTGCCAGCAGCTATCAAGGACTAGCGGGGGGGCCATACAATGAGCAGTTCTTC

abundance: many
len: 18
d_gene: TRBD2
v_gene: TRBV7-2
j_gene: TRBJ2-6
CDR3aa: CASSLGTSGGSGANVLTF
CDR3nt: TGTGCCAGCAGCTTAGGTACTAGCGGGGGGTCAGGGGCCAACGTCCTGACTTTC

abundance: many
len: 14
d_gene: NA
v_gene: TRBV15
j_gene: TRBJ2-3
CDR3aa: CATSRGSSTDTQYF
CDR3nt: TGTGCTACCAGCAGAGGCAGTAGCACAGATACGCAGTATTTT